Listed here is a single TCR beta chain. The antigen is undetermined. Method: immunoSEQ multiplex PCR; TCRdb's copy keeps in-frame clones and lacks some. This table has 100,000 to 150,000 clones, more than 95% appearing once. This record comes from a study of cytomegalovirus exposure and HLA in healthy donors. Study results and caveats: TCR clusters originating in the first cohort tended to co-occur in the 120 validation repertoires, according to a later analysis. With high specificity and sensitivity, the classifier reportedly diagnosed cytomegalovirus status. The investigators catalogued under 200 TCR beta chains as cytomegalovirus-associated.

Sample: PBMCs. This TCR came from a young man in good health and CMV-seronegative.

The CDR3 region is CASSPRGQGANLNTEAFF. DNA for the CDR3: TGTGCCAGCAGCCCCAGGGGCCAGGGGGCTAACTTGAACACTGAAGCTTTCTTT. The chain links TRBV11-2 to TRBJ1-1; the match to TRBD1 covers 8 bases. The V gene's germline CDR1 is SGHAT and CDR2 FQNNGV. The CDR3 spans 18 residues. Trimming removed 5 bases from V and 0 bases from J; junction bases left unmatched: 14.